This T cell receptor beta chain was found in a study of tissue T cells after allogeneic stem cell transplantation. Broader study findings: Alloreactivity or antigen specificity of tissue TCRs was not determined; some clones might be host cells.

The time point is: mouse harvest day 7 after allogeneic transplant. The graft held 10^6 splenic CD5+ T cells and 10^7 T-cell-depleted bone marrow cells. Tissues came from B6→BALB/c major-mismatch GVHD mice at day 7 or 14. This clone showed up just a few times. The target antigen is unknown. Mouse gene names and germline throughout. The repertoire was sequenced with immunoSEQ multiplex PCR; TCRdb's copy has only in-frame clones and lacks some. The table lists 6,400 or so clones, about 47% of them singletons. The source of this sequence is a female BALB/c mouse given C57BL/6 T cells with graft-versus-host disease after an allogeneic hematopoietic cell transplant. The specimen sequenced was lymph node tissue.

The CDR3 bases that were read are TGTGCCAGCAGTCTGGGGGGGTCCAACGAAAGATTATTT. This codes for CASSLGGSNERLF. The full-length CDR3 reads as CASSLGGSNERLFF. This chain uses TRBV26 with TRBJ1-4; a possible D gene is TRBD1 (5 bases). The missing CDR3 end, 1 residue past where the read stops, is filled in from the germline J gene. This CDR3 has 14 residues. The ends were cut back, 2 bases at V and 2 bases at J, with 6 bases in the middle. The V gene's germline CDR1 is KGHPV and CDR2 FQNQEV (reference sequence).